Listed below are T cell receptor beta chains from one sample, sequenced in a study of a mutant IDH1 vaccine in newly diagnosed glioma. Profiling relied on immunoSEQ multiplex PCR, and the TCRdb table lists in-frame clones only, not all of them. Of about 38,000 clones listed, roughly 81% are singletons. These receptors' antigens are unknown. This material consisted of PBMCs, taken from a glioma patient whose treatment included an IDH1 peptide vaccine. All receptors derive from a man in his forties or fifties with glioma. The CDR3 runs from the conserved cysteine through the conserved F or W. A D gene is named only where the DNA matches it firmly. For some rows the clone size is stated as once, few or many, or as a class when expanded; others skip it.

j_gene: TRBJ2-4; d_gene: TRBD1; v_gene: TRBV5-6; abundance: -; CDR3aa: CASSLRGGETKNIQYF; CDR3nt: TGTGCCAGCAGCTTGAGAGGGGGCGAGACCAAAAACATTCAGTACTTC
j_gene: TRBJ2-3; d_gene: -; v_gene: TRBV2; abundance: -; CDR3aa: CASSELSAGAWGPSTDTQYF; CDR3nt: TGTGCCAGCAGTGAACTATCGGCGGGGGCCTGGGGACCTAGCACAGATACGCAGTATTTT
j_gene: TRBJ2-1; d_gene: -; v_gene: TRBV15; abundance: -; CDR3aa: CATSRDGRQDNEQFF; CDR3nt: TGTGCCACCAGCAGAGACGGTCGCCAGGACAATGAGCAGTTCTTC
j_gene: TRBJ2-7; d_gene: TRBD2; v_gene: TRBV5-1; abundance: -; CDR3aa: CASSLAAGGYEQYF; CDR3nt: TGCGCCAGCAGCTTGGCAGCGGGAGGTTACGAGCAGTACTTC
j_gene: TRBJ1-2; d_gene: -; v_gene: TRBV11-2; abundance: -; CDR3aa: CASSQLDSLYGYTF; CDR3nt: TGTGCCAGCAGTCAATTAGACAGCCTCTATGGCTACACCTTC
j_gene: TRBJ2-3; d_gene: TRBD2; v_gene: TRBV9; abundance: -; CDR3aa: CASSVGAGGTDTQYF; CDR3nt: TGTGCCAGCAGCGTAGGAGCGGGAGGAACAGATACGCAGTATTTT
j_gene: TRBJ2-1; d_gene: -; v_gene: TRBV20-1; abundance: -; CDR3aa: CSASDRNEQFF; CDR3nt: TGCAGTGCCAGCGATCGCAATGAGCAGTTCTTC
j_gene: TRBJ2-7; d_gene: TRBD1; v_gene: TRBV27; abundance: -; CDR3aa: CATRDRPYDEQYF; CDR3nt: TGTGCCACCAGGGACAGGCCTTACGATGAGCAGTACTTC
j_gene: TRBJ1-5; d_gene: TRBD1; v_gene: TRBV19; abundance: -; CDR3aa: CASSIWTGPLRPQHF; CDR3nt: TGTGCCAGTAGTATCTGGACAGGGCCCCTACGGCCCCAGCATTTT
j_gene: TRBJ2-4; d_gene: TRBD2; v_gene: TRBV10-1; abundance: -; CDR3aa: CASKVAGGNAKNIQYF; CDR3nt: TGCGCCAGCAAGGTAGCGGGAGGGAACGCCAAAAACATTCAGTACTTC
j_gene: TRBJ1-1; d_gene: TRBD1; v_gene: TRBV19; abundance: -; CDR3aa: CASSIDRGLLYTEAFF; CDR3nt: TGTGCCAGTAGTATTGACAGGGGGCTTCTGTACACTGAAGCTTTCTTT
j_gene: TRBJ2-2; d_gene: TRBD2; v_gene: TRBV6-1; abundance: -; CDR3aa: CASSEQAGVPGELFF; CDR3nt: TGTGCCAGCAGTGAACAGGCGGGGGTCCCCGGGGAGCTGTTTTTT
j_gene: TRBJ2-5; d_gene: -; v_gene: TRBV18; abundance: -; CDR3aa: CASSPPGMGIETQYF; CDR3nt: TGTGCCAGCTCACCACCTGGTATGGGTATCGAGACCCAGTACTTC
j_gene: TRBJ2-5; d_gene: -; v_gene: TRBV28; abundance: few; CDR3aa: CASSPQGYQETQYF; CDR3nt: TGTGCCAGCAGTCCTCAGGGGTACCAAGAGACCCAGTACTTC
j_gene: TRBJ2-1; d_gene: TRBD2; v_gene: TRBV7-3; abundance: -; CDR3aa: CASSQGLAKYNEQFF; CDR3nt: TGTGCCAGCAGCCAGGGACTAGCGAAATACAATGAGCAGTTCTTC
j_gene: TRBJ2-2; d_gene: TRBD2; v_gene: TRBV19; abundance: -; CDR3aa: CASRGLAGGPTGELFF; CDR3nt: TGTGCCAGTAGGGGACTAGCGGGAGGGCCGACCGGGGAGCTGTTTTTT
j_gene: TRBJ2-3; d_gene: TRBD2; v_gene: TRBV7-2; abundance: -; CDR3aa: CASSPLGPSGGTDTQYF; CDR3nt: TGTGCCAGCAGCCCCTTGGGGCCTAGCGGGGGCACAGATACGCAGTATTTT
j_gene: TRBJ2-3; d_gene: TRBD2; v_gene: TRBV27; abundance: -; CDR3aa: CASSFRSGGTYF; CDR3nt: TGTGCCAGCAGTTTCCGTAGCGGGGGGACGTATTTT
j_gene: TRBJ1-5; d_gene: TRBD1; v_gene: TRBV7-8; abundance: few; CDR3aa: CASSPRTGDQPQHF; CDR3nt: TGTGCCAGCAGCCCAAGGACAGGGGATCAGCCCCAGCATTTT
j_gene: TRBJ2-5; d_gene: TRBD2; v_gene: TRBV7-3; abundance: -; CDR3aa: CASSPSVGLAGGLMETQYF; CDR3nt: TGTGCCAGCAGCCCCTCGGTGGGGCTAGCGGGAGGGTTGATGGAGACCCAGTACTTC
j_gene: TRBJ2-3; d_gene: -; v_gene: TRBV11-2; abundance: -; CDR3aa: CASSLVVPDTQYF; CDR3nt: TGTGCCAGCAGCTTAGTGGTCCCAGATACGCAGTATTTT
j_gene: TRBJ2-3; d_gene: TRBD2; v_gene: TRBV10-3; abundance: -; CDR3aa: CAISESVRLAGGTDTQYF; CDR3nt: TGTGCCATCAGTGAGTCGGTAAGGCTAGCGGGAGGCACAGATACGCAGTATTTT
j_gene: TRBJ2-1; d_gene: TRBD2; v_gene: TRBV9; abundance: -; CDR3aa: CASSVGGRSGREQFF; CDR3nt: TGTGCCAGCAGCGTAGGGGGCCGGAGCGGGAGGGAGCAGTTCTTC
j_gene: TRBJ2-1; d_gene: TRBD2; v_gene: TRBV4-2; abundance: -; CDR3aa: CASSQASGGDNEQFF; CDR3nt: TGTGCCAGCAGCCAAGCCTCGGGGGGGGACAATGAGCAGTTCTTC
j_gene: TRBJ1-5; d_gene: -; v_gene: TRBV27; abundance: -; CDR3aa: CASSSPGQQPQHF; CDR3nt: TGTGCCAGCAGTTCGCCCGGACAGCAGCCCCAGCATTTT
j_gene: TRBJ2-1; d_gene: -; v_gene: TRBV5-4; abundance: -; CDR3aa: CASSSVDEQFF; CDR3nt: TGTGCCAGCAGCTCGGTGGATGAGCAGTTCTTC
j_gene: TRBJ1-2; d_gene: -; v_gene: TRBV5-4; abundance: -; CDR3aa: CASSLGQTYGYTF; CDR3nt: TGTGCCAGCAGCTTAGGGCAGACCTATGGCTACACCTTC
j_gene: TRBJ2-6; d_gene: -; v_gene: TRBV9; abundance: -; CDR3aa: CASSVGSLGANVLTF; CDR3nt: TGTGCCAGCAGCGTAGGTAGCCTAGGGGCCAACGTCCTGACTTTC
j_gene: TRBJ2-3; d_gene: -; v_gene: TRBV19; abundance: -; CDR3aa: CASKSSPRGSTDTQYF; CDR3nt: TGTGCCAGTAAGTCTTCCCCGCGGGGTAGCACAGATACGCAGTATTTT
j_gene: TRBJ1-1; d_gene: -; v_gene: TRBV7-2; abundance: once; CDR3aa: CASSSGIPNTEAFF; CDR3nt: TGTGCCAGCAGCTCTGGGATCCCAAACACTGAAGCTTTCTTT
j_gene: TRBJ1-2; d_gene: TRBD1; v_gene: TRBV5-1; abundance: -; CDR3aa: CASSMWDRGHGYTF; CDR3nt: TGCGCCAGCAGCATGTGGGACAGGGGCCATGGCTACACCTTC
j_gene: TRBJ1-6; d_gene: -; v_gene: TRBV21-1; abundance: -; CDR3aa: CASSKAGGYPPYNSPLHF; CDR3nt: TGTGCCAGCAGCAAAGCTGGTGGGTACCCCCCGTATAATTCACCCCTCCACTTT
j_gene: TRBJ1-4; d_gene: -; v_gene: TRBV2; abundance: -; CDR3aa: CASSEAGVEKLFF; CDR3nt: TGTGCCAGCAGTGAAGCAGGGGTAGAAAAACTGTTTTTT
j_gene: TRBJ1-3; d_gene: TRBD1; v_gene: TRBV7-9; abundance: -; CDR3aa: CASSFPDRGPGNTIYF; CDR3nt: TGTGCCAGCAGCTTTCCGGACAGGGGACCTGGAAACACCATATATTTT
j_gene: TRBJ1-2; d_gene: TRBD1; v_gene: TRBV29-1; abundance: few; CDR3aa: CSVTGIYGYTF; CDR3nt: TGCAGCGTGACAGGGATCTATGGCTACACCTTC
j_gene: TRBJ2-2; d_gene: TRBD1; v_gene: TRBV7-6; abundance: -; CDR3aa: CASSTRTGATGELFF; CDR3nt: TGTGCCAGCAGCACCCGGACAGGGGCCACCGGGGAGCTGTTTTTT
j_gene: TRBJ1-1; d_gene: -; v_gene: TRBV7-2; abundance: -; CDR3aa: CASSLLQGNTEAFF; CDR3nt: TGTGCCAGCAGCTTACTTCAGGGGAACACTGAAGCTTTCTTT
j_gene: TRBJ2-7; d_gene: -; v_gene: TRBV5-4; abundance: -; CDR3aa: CASSLSSGGYEQYF; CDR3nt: TGTGCCAGCAGCTTGTCCTCTGGCGGTTACGAGCAGTACTTC
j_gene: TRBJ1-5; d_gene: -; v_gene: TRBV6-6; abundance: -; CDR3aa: CASSWGMNQPQHF; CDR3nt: TGTGCCAGCAGTTGGGGGATGAATCAGCCCCAGCATTTT
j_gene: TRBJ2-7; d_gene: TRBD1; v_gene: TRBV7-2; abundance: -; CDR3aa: CASSLGQGPPSYEQYF; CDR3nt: TGTGCCAGCAGCTTAGGACAGGGGCCCCCCTCCTACGAGCAGTACTTC
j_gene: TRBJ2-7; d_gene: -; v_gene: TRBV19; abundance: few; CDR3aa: CASSIAGDTGYEQYF; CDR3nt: TGTGCCAGTAGTATAGCCGGGGACACGGGCTACGAGCAGTACTTC
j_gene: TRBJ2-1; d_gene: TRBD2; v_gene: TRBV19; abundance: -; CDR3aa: CASSSSSGGDYNEQFF; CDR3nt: TGTGCCAGTAGTTCATCTAGCGGGGGGGATTACAATGAGCAGTTCTTC
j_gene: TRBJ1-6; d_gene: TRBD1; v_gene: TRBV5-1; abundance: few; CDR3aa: CASSVGTGTGNSPLHF; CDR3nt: TGCGCCAGCAGCGTGGGGACCGGGACAGGGAATTCACCCCTCCACTTT
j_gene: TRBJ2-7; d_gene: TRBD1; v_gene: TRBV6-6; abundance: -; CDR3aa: CASSYGGQGVYEQYF; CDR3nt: TGTGCCAGCAGTTATGGTGGACAGGGGGTCTACGAGCAGTACTTC
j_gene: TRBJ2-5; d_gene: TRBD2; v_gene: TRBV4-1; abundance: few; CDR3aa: CASSEEAGGGYQETQYF; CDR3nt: TGCGCCAGCAGCGAGGAAGCTGGCGGGGGGTACCAAGAGACCCAGTACTTC
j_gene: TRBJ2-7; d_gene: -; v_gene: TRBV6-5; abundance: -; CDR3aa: CASSRQSLATYEQYF; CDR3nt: TGTGCCAGCAGCCGACAGTCCCTAGCTACCTACGAGCAGTACTTC
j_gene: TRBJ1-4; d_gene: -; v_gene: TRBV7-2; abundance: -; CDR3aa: CASSLGQGRGEKLFF; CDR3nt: TGTGCCAGCAGCTTAGGGCAGGGGAGAGGTGAAAAACTGTTTTTT
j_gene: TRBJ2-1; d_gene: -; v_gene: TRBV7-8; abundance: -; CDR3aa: CASSLFTSYSYNEQFF; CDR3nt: TGTGCCAGCAGCTTGTTTACTAGCTACTCCTACAATGAGCAGTTCTTC
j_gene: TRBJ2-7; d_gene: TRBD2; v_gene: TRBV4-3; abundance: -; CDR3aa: CASSTAGGYHEQYF; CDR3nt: TGCGCCAGCAGTACAGCGGGAGGGTACCACGAGCAGTACTTC
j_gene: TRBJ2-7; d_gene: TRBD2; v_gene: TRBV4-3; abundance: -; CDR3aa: CASSQALAAAYEQYF; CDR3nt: TGCGCCAGCAGCCAAGCACTAGCGGCTGCCTACGAGCAGTACTTC
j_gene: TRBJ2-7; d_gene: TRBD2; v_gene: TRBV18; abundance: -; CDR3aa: CASSSGTSGIYEQYF; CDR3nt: TGTGCCAGCTCGTCTGGGACTAGCGGGATCTACGAGCAGTACTTC
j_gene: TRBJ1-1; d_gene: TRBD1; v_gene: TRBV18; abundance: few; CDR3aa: CASSQLRGADTEAFF; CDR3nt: TGTGCCAGCTCACAGCTCAGGGGGGCGGACACTGAAGCTTTCTTT
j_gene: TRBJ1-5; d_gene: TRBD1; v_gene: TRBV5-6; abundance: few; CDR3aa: CASSEQGTGQPQHF; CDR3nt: TGTGCCAGCAGCGAACAGGGGACGGGTCAGCCCCAGCATTTT
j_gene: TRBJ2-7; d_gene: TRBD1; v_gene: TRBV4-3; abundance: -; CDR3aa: CASSQGTGKSSYEQYF; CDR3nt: TGCGCCAGCAGCCAGGGGACAGGGAAGAGCTCCTACGAGCAGTACTTC
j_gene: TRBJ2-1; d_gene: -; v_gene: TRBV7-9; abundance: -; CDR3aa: CASSLDARPNEQFF; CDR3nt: TGTGCCAGCAGCTTAGATGCTCGTCCGAATGAGCAGTTCTTC